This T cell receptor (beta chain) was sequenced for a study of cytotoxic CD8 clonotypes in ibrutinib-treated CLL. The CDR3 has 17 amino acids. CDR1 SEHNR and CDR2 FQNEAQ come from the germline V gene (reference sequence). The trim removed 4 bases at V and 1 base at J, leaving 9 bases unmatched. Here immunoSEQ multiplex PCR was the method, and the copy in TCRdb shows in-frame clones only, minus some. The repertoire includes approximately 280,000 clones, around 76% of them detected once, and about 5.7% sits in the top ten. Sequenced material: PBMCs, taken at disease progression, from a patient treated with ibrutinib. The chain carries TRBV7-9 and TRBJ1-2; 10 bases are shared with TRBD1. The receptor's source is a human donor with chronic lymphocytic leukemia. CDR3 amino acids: CASSSIRTGGGNYGYTF. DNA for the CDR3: TGTGCCAGCAGCTCCATCAGGACAGGGGGAGGTAACTATGGCTACACCTTC.